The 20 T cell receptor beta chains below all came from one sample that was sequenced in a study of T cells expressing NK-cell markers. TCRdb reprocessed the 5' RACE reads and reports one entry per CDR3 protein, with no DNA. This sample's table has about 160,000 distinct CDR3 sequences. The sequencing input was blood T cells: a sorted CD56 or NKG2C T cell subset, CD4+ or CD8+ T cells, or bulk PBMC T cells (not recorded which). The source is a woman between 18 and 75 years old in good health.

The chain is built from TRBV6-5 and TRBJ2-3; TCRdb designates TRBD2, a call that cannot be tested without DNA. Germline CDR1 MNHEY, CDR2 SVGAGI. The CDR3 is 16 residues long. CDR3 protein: CASSSSRAGATDTQYF.

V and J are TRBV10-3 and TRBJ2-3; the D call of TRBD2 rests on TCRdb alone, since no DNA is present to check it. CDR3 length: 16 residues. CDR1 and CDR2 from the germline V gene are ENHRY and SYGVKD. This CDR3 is CAITALAGSNTDTQYF.

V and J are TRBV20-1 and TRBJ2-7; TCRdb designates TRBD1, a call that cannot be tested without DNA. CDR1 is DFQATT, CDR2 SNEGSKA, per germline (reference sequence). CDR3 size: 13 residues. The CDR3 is CSASYLTGGEQYF.

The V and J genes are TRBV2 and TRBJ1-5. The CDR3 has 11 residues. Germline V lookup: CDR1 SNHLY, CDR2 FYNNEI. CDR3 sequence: CASPREKPQHF. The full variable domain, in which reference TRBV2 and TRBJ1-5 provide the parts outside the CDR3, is EPEVTQTPSHQVTQMGQEVILRCVPISNHLYFYWYRQILGQKVEFLVSFYNNEISEKSEIFDDQFSVERPDGSNFTLKIRSTKLEDSAMYFCASPREKPQHFGDGTRLSIL.

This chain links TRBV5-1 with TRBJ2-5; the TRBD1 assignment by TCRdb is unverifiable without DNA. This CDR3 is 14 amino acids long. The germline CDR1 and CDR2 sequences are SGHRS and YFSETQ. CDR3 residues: CASSWRDRGETQYF.

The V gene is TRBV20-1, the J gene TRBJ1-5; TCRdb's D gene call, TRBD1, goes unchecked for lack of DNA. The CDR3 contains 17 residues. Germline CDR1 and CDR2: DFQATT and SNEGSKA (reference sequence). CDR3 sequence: CSARPQGWIPSNQPQHF.

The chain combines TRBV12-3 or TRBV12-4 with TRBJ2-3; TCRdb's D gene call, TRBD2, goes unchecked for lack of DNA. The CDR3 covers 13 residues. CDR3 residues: CASGGVSTDTQYF.

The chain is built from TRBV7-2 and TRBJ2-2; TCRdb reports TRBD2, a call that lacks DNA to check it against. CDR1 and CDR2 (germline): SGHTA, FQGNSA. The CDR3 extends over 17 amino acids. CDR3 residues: CASSLSVTSGGFGELFF.

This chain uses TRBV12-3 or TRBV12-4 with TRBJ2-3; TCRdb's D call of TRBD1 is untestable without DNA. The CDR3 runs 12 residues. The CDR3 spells CASRDRSDTQYF.

The CDR3 here is CASKSAGIAEQYF. This sequence joins TRBV2 and TRBJ2-7; there is no DNA to check the TCRdb D call of TRBD1. The length of the CDR3 is 13 residues. CDR1 and CDR2 from the germline V gene are SNHLY and FYNNEI.

CDR3 region: CAIGSWGTPHNSPLHF. The chain uses TRBV10-3 and TRBJ1-6. This CDR3 is built from 16 residues. Germline V gives CDR1 ENHRY, CDR2 SYGVKD.

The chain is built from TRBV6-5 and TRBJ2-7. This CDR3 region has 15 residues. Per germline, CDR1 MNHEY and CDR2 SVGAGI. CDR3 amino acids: CASSYSGVSNYEQYF.

The CDR3 spells CASSLTSGDQETQYF. This chain connects TRBV7-8 to TRBJ2-5; TCRdb's D call of TRBD2 is untestable without DNA. The CDR3 spans 15 residues. Germline V gene data show CDR1 as SGHVS and CDR2 as FQNEAQ.

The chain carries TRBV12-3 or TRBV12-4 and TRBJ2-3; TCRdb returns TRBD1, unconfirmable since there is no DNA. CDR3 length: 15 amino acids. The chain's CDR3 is CASSPPGLASDTQYF.

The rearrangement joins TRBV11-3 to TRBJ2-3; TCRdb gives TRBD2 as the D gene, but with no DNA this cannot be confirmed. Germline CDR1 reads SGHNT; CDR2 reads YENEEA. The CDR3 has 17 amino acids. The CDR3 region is CASSSPPQRDGADTQYF.

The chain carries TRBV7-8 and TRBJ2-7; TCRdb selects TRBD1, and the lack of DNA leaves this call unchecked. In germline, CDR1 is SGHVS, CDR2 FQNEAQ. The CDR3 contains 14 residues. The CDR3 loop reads CASSLGTDPLEQYF.

Here the CDR3 reads CASSRTGGELFF. The chain combines TRBV2 with TRBJ2-2. The CDR3 length is 12 residues. Germline V CDR1 and CDR2: SNHLY, FYNNEI.

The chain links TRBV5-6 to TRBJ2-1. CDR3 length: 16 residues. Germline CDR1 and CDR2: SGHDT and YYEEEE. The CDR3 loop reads CASSSLAGESYNEQFF.

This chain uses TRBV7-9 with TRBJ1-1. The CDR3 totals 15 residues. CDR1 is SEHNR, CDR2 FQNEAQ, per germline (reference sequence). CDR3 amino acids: CASSLAQLINTEAFF.

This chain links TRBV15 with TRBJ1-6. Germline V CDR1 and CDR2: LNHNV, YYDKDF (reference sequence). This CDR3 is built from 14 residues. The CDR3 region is CATSRGSYNSPLHF.